This TCR beta chain was documented in a study of control samples from healthy donors and cancer patients. Data came from immunoSEQ multiplex PCR; TCRdb stores just in-frame clones and leaves some out. The sample includes over 65,000 clones, about 95% seen only once; the top ten take around 6.5%. CDR1 and CDR2 from the germline V gene are SEHNR and FQNEAQ (reference sequence). The length of the CDR3 is 15 residues. V shed 1 base and J shed 3 bases, with 10 bases lying between them. This TCR derives from a woman in her 40s in good health. The chain uses TRBV7-9 and TRBJ1-5, with a possible D match to TRBD1 (6 bases). The sample taken for sequencing was blood. Here the CDR3 reads CASSLGGAFNQPQHF. For the CDR3, the DNA is TGTGCCAGCAGCTTAGGGGGGGCCTTCAATCAGCCCCAGCATTTT. Combining the CDR3 with reference TRBV7-9 and TRBJ1-5 gives the whole variable domain DTGVSQNPRHKITKRGQNVTFRCDPISEHNRLYWYRQTLGQGPEFLTYFQNEAQLEKSRLLSDRFSAERPKGSFSTLEIQRTEQGDSAMYLCASSLGGAFNQPQHFGDGTRLSIL.